This TCR beta chain appears in the sequencing data of a study of Ad26.COV2.S vaccination and SARS-CoV-2 variants. Whole-study context: Ad26.COV2.S given intramuscularly, once or twice 56 days apart.

Whole-study findings and limits: Recipients of either vaccine or placebo displayed similar breadth of non-spike TCRs. The study found higher spike-specific TCR breadth in vaccine than placebo recipients. Total T cell responses were possibly underestimated by TCR breadth and depth analyses.

This clone has more than one count but fewer than ten. Its antigen is currently unknown. Treatment given: roughly 20 received Ad26.COV2.S at low or high dose, single or two shots; roughly 5 received placebo; per-sample allocation not given. Samples came from day 63 after the first vaccine or placebo injection. Only in-frame clones appear in the TCRdb table, and some are missing; sequencing was by immunoSEQ multiplex PCR. The sample has around 340,000 clones; about 88% are singletons. Trimming removed 3 bases at V and 8 bases at J, with 7 bases between. Per germline, CDR1 MDHEN and CDR2 SYDVKM. The CDR3 totals 12 residues.

Sequenced material: peripheral blood, taken in a trial of Ad26.COV2.S vaccine versus placebo. The chain combines TRBV28 with TRBJ2-2; the D is unclear. This sequence originates from a person aged 18-65 years who received the Ad26.COV2.S COVID-19 vaccine or a placebo. The DNA of the CDR3 is TGTGCCAGCAGTTTTTTTGTGGGGGAGCTGTTTTTT. The encoded protein is CASSFFVGELFF.